In its sample, the clone carrying this TCR beta chain was seen a few times. This record belongs to a study of blood T cells in healthy people across ages. V shed 7 bases and J 5 bases; nucleotides not matched to a gene: 5. CDR1 is SGDLS and CDR2 is YYNGEE in the germline V gene. CDR3 length: 14 residues. Using a J-beta primer mix together with a sample-barcoded 5' primer, a second PCR was run for about 6 to 11 cycles. TCRdb called the 5' RACE reads again in MiXCR, with one record for every CDR3 protein. Of approximately 580,000 distinct CDR3 sequences in the sample, more than 20% were seen once. These data are also associated with another study on T cells of mothers and their children.

The material sequenced was blood. This clonotype originated in a boy younger than 18 in good health. The rearrangement uses TRBV9 and TRBJ2-2; 10 bases align to TRBD2. CDR3 sequence (DNA): TGTGCCAGCCAAGGTAGCGGGGGGACCGGGGAGCTGTTTTTT. Translation: CASQGSGGTGELFF. Full variable domain (remainder filled in from reference TRBV9 and TRBJ2-2): DSGVTQTPKHLITATGQRVTLRCSPRSGDLSVYWYQQSLDQGLQFLIQYYNGEERAKGNILERFSAQQFPDLHSELNLSSLELGDSALYFCASQGSGGTGELFFGEGSRLTVL.